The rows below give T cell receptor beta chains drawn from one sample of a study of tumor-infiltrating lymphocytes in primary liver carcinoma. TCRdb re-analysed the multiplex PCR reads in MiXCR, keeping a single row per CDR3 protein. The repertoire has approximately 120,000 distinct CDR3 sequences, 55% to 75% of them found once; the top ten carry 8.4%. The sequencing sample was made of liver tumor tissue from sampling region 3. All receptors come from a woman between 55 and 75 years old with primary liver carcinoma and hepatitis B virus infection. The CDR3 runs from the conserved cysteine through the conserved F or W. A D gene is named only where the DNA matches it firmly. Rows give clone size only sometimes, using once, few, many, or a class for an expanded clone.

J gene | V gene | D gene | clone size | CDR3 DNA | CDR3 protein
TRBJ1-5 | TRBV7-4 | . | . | TGTGCCAGCGGCTTCAGTTGGGGGCTAGGCAATCAGCCCCAGCATTTT | CASGFSWGLGNQPQHF
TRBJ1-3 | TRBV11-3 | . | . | TGTGCCAGCAGCTTCGCAGGGCTGGTCTCTGGAAACACCATATATTTT | CASSFAGLVSGNTIYF
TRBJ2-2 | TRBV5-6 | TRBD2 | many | TGTGCCAGCAGCTTGGAACGGGAGGGCCTCGGCGGGGAGCTGTTTTTT | CASSLEREGLGGELFF
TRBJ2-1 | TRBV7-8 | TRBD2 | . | TGTGCCAGCAACGCCATCAGCGGGAGGGTCAATGAGCAGTTCTTC | CASNAISGRVNEQFF
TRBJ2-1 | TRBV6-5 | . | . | TGTGCCAGCGGTTACTCGCCAGACAATGAGCAGTTCTTC | CASGYSPDNEQFF
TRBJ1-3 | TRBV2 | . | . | TGTGCCAGCAAAGGGTCCGGGGGTGGAAACACCATATATTTT | CASKGSGGGNTIYF
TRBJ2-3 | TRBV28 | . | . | TGTACCAGCAGTCCCTGGGAAGATACGCAATATTTT | CTSSPWEDTQYF
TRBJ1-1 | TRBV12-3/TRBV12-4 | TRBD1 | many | TGTGCCAGCAGTCTCTGGACAGGAATGAACACTGAAGCTTTCTTT | CASSLWTGMNTEAFF
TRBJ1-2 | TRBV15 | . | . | TGTGCCACCAGCGGAATGGGGGGCCTCTATGGCTACACCTTC | CATSGMGGLYGYTF
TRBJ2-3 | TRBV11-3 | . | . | TGTGCCAGCAACTTAAGGACAAACACAGATACGCAGTATTTC | CASNLRTNTDTQYF
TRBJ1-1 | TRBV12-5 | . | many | TGTGCTAGTGACCTAGGGGATCCCTCCAAGGCTGAAGCTTTCTTT | CASDLGDPSKAEAFF
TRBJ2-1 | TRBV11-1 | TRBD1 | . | TGTGCCAGCAGCTTAAATCGGTTTCCATGGACAGGGACACATAGGTACACCAATGAGCAGTTCTTC | CASSLNRFPWTGTHRYTNEQFF
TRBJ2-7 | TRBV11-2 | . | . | TGTGTCAACAGCTTAATAGGGGCCGGGGTCGAGCAGTACTTC | CVNSLIGAGVEQYF
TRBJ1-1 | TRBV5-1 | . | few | TGCGCCAGCAGCTTGGATGGGGTCGGAACTGAAGCTTTCTTT | CASSLDGVGTEAFF
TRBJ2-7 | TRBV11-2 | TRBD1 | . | TGTGCCAGCAGCTTTGACAGGGATGGGGTCGAGCAGTACTTC | CASSFDRDGVEQYF
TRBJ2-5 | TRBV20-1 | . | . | TGCAGTGCAGAACACAGGGTTGGGGAGACCCAGTACTTC | CSAEHRVGETQYF
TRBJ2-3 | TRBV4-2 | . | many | TGTGCCAGCAGCCAAGGGGGACTGGCCGAAGGTACGCAGTATTTT | CASSQGGLAEGTQYF
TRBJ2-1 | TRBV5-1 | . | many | TGCGCCAGCAGCTTGGTGGGCAGTGAGCAGTTCTTC | CASSLVGSEQFF
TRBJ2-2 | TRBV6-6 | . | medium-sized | TGTGCCAGTGCGATTCGCGGTGGCGGGGAGCTGTTTTTT | CASAIRGGGELFF
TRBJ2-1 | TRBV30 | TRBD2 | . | TGTGCCTACACTAGCGGGAGTTTGTGGAATGAGCAGTTCTTC | CAYTSGSLWNEQFF
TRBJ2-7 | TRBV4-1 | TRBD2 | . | TGCACCAGCAGGCCCGCGGGGAGGGTCTACGAGCAGTACTTC | CTSRPAGRVYEQYF
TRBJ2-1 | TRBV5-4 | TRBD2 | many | TGTGCCAGCAGCCCGGGACTAGCGGTCAATGAGCAGTTCTTC | CASSPGLAVNEQFF
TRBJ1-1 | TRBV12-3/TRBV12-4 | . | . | TGTGCCAGCACCTCAGACAGTCTGAACACTGGAGCTTTCTTT | CASTSDSLNTGAFF
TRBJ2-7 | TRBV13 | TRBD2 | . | TGTGCCAGCAGCTTGAGCGGGAGCGGCGAGCAGTACTTC | CASSLSGSGEQYF
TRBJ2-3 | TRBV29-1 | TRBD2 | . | TGCAGCGTCCACGGATCCGCGGCGGGAGGTGGCGATACGCAATATTTT | CSVHGSAAGGGDTQYF
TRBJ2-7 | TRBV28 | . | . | TGTGCCAGCAGTCCCCAGGGGCCCCTCCTTTACGAGCAGTACTTC | CASSPQGPLLYEQYF
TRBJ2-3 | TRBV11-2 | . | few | TGTGCCAACAGCTTAGGGCTGGCGGGATTAGCAGATACGCAGTATTTT | CANSLGLAGLADTQYF
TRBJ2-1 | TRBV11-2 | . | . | TGTGCCAGCTGCCTGGGGGTGACCGGTGAGCAGTTCTTC | CASCLGVTGEQFF
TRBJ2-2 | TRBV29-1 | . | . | TGTGGCGTTGAAACGGCCAGCACCGGGGAGCTGTTTTTT | CGVETASTGELFF
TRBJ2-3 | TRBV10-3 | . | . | TGCGCCATCAGTCTTGACTCGGATACGCAGTATTTT | CAISLDSDTQYF
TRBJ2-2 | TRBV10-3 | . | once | TGTACCACTCGGGGCCCTGTGGACACCGGGGAGCTGTTTTTT | CTTRGPVDTGELFF
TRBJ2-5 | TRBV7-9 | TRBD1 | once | TGTGCCACCAGCTTAGGTGGTTGGGACAGGGGCCAAGAGACCCAGTACTTC | CATSLGGWDRGQETQYF
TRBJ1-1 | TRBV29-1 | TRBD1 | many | TGCAGCGTGATGACAGGGGAAGCTTTCTTT | CSVMTGEAFF
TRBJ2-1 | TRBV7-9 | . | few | TGTGCCAGCAGCTTAGTCCGAGTTGGGAAGGATGAGCAGTTCTTC | CASSLVRVGKDEQFF
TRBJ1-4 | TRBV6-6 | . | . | TGTGCCAGCAGTTACGGGGCGGCAGGTGAAATACTGTTTTTT | CASSYGAAGEILFF
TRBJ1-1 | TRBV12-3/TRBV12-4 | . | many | TGTGCCAGCAGTGCACCCGGGGGGGGTCTCACTGAAGCTTTCTTT | CASSAPGGGLTEAFF
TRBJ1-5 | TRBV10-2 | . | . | TGCGCCAGCAGTGGTCAGGGCGACAATCAGTCCCAGCATTTT | CASSGQGDNQSQHF
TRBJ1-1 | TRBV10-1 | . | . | TGCGCCAGCAGTGATAACCTTAACGCTGAAGCTTTCTTC | CASSDNLNAEAFF
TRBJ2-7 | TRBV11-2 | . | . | TGTGCCAGCAGCACTGGGGGCAGGGCGGCCGACGAGCAGTATTTC | CASSTGGRAADEQYF
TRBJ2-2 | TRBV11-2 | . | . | TGTGCCAGCAGCCCTCAAGCGTGGTCAGTAGTCACCGGGGAGTTGTTTTTT | CASSPQAWSVVTGELFF
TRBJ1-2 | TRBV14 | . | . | TGTGCCAACAGCCAACGAGTCGGATGGTACGGCTACACCTTC | CANSQRVGWYGYTF
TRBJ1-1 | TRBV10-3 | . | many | TGTGCCATCAGTGAATGGGGGGCTGAAGCTTTCTTT | CAISEWGAEAFF
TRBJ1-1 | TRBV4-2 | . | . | TGTGCCAACAGCCCATTGGAAGGTCGGGGGGGCACTGAGGCTTTCTTT | CANSPLEGRGGTEAFF
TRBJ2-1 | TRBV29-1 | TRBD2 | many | TGCAGCGTGAGAGGCGGTGTGGGGGGGGATGAGCAGTTCTTC | CSVRGGVGGDEQFF
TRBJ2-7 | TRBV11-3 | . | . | TGTGCCAGCAGATCGGGGGTGAATAAGCAGTACTTC | CASRSGVNKQYF
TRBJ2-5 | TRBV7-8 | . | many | TGTGCCAGCAGCTTAGGGACCCCCCCTAGAACGGAGACCCAGTACTTC | CASSLGTPPRTETQYF
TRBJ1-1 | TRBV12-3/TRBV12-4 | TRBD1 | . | TGTGCCAGCAGTATCAGACAGGGACGGAACACTGAAGCTTTCTTT | CASSIRQGRNTEAFF
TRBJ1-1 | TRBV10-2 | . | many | TGCGCCAGCAGTGTGCTATTGGACACTGAAGCTTTCTTT | CASSVLLDTEAFF
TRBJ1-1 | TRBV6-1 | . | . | TGTGCCAGCAGTGAAAATAGTAACAATGAAGCTTTCTTT | CASSENSNNEAFF
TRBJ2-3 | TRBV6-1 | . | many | TGTGCCAGCAGACAGGGGGGGGACACAGATACGCAGTATTTT | CASRQGGDTDTQYF
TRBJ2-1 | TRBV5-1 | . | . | TGCGCCAGCAGATTGCAACAGTCCTCCTACAATGAGCAGTTCTTC | CASRLQQSSYNEQFF
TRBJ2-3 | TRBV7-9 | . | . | TGTGCCAGCAGCTTAGTAGGGGACGGGGTCACAGATACGCAGTATTTT | CASSLVGDGVTDTQYF
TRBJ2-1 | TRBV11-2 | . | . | TGTGCCAGCAGCCCTGGCATGACTGAGCAGTTCTTC | CASSPGMTEQFF
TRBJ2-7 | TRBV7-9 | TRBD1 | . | TGTGCCAGCAGCTACGGGACAGGGTCCTACGAGCAGTACTTC | CASSYGTGSYEQYF
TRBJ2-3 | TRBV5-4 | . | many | TGTGCCAGCAGCCTCTTTCTGGGCCCCATCACAGATACGCAGTATTTT | CASSLFLGPITDTQYF